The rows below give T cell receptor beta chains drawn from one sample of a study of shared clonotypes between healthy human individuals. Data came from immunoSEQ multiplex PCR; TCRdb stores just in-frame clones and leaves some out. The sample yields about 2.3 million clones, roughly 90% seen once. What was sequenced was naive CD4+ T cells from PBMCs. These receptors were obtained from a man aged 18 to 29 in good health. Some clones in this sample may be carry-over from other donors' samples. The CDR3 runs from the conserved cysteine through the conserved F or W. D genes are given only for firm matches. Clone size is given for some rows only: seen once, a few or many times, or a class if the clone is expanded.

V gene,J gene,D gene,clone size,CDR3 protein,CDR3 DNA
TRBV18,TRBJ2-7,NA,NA,CASSPPGHNSYEQYF,TGTGCCAGCTCACCTCCGGGACATAACTCCTACGAGCAGTACTTC
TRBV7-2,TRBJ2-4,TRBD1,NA,CASSLGAGGQNIQYF,TGTGCCAGCAGCTTAGGTGCAGGGGGACAAAACATTCAGTACTTC
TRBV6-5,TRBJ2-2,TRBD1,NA,CATRDRQFTGELFF,TGTGCCACCAGGGACAGGCAATTCACCGGGGAGCTGTTTTTT
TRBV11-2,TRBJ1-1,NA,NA,CASTTLRGRGGEAFF,TGTGCCAGCACCACCCTAAGGGGTAGGGGTGGAGAAGCTTTCTTT
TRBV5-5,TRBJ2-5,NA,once,CASSLGQAQETQYF,TGTGCCAGCAGCTTGGGACAGGCACAAGAGACCCAGTACTTC
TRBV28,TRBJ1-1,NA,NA,CASSLAGAQLAFF,TGTGCCAGCAGTTTAGCAGGGGCGCAGCTGGCTTTCTTT
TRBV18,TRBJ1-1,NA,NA,CASSPQWAPNTEAFF,TGTGCCAGCTCACCCCAATGGGCACCGAACACTGAAGCTTTCTTT
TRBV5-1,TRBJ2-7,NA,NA,CASSLGGIAYEQYF,TGCGCCAGCAGCTTGGGGGGGATCGCCTACGAGCAGTACTTC
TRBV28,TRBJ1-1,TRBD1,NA,CASSLGGQANLEAFF,TGTGCCAGCAGTTTAGGGGGACAGGCCAACCTTGAAGCTTTCTTT
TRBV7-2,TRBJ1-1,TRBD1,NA,CASSSQGPNTEAFF,TGTGCCAGCAGCTCACAGGGGCCGAACACTGAAGCTTTCTTT
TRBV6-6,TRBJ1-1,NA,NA,CATYKNTEAFF,TGTGCCACCTACAAGAACACTGAAGCTTTCTTT
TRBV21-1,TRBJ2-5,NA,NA,CASSKGGGRGQETQYF,TGTGCCAGCAGCAAAGGGGGAGGGCGGGGTCAAGAGACCCAGTACTTC
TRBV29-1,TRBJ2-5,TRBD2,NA,CSVSGPGLGAETQYF,TGCAGCGTATCCGGTCCGGGACTAGGGGCAGAGACCCAGTACTTC
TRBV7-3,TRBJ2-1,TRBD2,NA,CASSLVNGGVNNEQFF,TGTGCCAGCAGCCTAGTAAATGGGGGGGTGAACAATGAGCAGTTCTTC
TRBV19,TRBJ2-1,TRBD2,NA,CASSNQIAGDEQFF,TGTGCCAGTAGTAACCAAATAGCGGGAGATGAGCAGTTCTTC
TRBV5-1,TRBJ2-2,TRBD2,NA,CASSPLAGGIGELFF,TGCGCCAGCAGCCCACTAGCGGGAGGGATCGGGGAGCTGTTTTTT
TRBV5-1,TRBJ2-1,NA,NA,CASSPDPSSYNEQFF,TGCGCCAGCAGCCCGGACCCGAGCTCCTACAATGAGCAGTTCTTC
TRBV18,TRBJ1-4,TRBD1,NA,CASSSTGLSEKLFF,TGTGCCAGCTCATCGACAGGGTTAAGTGAAAAACTGTTTTTT